This TCR beta chain derives from a study of control samples from healthy donors and cancer patients. Clones were read by immunoSEQ multiplex PCR, and TCRdb kept only the in-frame ones, dropping some. Among roughly 86,000 clones listed, roughly 91% were seen once. The V segment lost 2 bases and the J segment 4 bases; nucleotides outside the gene matches: 8. Germline loops: CDR1 MNHNY, CDR2 SVGAGI (reference sequence). The CDR3 runs 16 residues. This receptor was taken from a man aged 25 to 40 in good health. Material: blood. The chain joins TRBV6-6 to TRBJ1-1; 9 bases map to TRBD1. The DNA for the CDR3 is TGTGCCAGCAGTTACCCCCCTGACAGGGGGGGCACTGAAGCTTTCTTT. Translating it yields CASSYPPDRGGTEAFF.